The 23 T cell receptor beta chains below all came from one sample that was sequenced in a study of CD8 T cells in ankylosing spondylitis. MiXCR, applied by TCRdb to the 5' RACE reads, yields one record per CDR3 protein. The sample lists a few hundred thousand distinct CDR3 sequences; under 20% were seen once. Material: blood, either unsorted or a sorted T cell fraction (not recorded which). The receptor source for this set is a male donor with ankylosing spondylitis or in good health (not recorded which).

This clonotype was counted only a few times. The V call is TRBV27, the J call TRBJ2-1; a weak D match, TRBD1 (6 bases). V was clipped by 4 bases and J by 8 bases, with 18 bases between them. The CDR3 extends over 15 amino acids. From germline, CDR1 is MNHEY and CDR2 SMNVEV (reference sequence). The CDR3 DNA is TGTGCCAGCAGTTCCCACCTGACAGGTTACGATGAGCAGTTCTTC. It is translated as CASSSHLTGYDEQFF.

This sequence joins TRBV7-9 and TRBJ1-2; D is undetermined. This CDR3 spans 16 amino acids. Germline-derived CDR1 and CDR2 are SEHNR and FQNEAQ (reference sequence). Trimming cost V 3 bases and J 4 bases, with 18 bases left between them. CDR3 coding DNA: TGTGCCAGCAGCTTTTCACCCACAGCTGCGACCTATGGCTACACCTTC. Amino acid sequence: CASSFSPTAATYGYTF.

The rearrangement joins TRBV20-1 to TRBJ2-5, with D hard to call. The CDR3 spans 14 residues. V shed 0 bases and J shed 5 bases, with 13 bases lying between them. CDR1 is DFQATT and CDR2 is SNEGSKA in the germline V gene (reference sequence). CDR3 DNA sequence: TGCAGTGCTAGAGATACTCGGGTTTGGGAGACCCAGTACTTC. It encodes CSARDTRVWETQYF.

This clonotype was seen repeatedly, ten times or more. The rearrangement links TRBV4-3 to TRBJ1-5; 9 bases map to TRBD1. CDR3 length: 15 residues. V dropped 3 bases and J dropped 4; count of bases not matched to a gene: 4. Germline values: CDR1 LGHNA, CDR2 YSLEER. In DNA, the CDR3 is TGCGCCAGCAGCCAGGCGACAGGGGGAAATCAGCCCCAGCATTTT. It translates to CASSQATGGNQPQHF.

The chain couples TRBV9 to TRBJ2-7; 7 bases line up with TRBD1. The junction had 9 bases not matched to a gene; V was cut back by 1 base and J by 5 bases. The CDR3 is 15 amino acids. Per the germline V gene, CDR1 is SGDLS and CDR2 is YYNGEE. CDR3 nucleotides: TGTGCCAGCAGCGTACTTGGACAGGAGGTGGACGAGCAGTACTTC. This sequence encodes CASSVLGQEVDEQYF.

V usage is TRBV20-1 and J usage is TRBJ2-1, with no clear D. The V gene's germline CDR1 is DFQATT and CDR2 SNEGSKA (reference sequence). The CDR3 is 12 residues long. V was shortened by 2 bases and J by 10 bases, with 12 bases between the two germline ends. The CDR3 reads CSARFEDPEQFF. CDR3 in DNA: TGCAGTGCTAGATTTGAGGATCCCGAGCAGTTCTTC.

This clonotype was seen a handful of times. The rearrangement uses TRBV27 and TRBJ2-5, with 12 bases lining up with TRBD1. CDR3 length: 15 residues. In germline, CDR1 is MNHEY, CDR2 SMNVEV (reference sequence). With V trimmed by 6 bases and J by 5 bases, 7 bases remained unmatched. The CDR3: CASSRGTGGLETQYF. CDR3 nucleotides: TGTGCCAGCAGCCGGGGGACAGGGGGCTTGGAGACCCAGTACTTC.

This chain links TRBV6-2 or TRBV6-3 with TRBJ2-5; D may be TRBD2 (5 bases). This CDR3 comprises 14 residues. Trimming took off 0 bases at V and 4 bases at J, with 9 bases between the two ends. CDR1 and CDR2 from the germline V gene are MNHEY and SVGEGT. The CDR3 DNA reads TGTGCCAGCAGTTACTCTTTTGGGAGAGAGACCCAGTACTTC. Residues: CASSYSFGRETQYF.

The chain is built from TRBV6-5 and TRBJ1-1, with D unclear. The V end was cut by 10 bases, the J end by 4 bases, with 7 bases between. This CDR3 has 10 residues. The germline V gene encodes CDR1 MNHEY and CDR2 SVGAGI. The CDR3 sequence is CATGGTEAFF. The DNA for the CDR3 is TGTGCCACCGGAGGCACTGAAGCTTTCTTT.

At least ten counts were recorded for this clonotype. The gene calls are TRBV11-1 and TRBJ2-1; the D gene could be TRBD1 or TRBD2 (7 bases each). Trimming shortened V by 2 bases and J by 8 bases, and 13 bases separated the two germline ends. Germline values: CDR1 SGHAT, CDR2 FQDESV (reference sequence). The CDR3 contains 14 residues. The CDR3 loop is CASSLMQGGDEQFF. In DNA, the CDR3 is TGTGCCAGCAGCTTAATGCAGGGGGGGGATGAGCAGTTCTTC.

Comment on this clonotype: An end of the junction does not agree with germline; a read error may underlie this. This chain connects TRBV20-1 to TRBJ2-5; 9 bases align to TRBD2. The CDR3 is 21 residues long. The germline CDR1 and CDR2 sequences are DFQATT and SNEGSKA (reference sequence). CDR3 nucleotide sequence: TGCAGTGCTAAGGGAGCCTTAATTTTCTATGGGCGGGAGGGCCTGCCAGAGACTCAGTACTTC. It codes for CSAKGALIFYGREGLPETQYF.

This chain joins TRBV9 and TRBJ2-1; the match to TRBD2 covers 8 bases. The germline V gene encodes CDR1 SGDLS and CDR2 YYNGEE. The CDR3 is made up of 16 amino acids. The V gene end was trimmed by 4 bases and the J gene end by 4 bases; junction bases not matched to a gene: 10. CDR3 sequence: CASSLPGVAGYNEQFF. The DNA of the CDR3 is TGTGCCAGCAGCCTACCCGGGGTAGCGGGATACAATGAGCAGTTCTTC.

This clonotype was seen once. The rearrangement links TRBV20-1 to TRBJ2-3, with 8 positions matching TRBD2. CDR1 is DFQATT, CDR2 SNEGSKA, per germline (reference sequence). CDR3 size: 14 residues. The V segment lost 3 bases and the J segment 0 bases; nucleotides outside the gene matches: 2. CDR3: CSASASGSTDTQYF. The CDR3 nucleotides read TGCAGTGCTAGCGCTAGCGGGAGCACAGATACGCAGTATTTT.

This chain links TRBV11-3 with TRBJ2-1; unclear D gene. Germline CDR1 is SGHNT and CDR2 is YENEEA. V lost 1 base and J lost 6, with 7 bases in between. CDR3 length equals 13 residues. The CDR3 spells CASSLGSVNEQFF. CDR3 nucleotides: TGTGCCAGCAGCTTAGGATCCGTCAATGAGCAGTTCTTC.

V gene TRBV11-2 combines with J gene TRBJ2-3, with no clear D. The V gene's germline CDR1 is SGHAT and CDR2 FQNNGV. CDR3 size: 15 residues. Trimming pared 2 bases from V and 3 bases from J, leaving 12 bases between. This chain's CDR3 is CASSLIGSTTDTQYF. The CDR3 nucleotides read TGTGCCAGCAGCTTAATCGGCAGCACAACAGATACGCAGTATTTT.

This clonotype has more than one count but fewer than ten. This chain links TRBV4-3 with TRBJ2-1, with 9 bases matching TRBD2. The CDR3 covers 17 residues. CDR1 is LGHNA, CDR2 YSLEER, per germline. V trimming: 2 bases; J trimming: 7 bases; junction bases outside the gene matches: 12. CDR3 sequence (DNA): TGCGCCAGCAGCCAATCGACCGCCGGGACTAGCAAAAATGAGCAGTTCTTC. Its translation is CASSQSTAGTSKNEQFF.

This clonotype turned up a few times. CDR3: CASSELAGRVYEQYF. CDR3 nucleotide sequence: TGTGCCAGCAGTGAACTAGCGGGAAGAGTCTACGAGCAGTACTTC. V and J are TRBV27 and TRBJ2-7; the match to TRBD2 covers 10 bases. Germline lookup yields CDR1 MNHEY and CDR2 SMNVEV (reference sequence). CDR3 length: 15 amino acids. The trim removed 5 bases at V and 3 bases at J, leaving 7 bases unmatched.

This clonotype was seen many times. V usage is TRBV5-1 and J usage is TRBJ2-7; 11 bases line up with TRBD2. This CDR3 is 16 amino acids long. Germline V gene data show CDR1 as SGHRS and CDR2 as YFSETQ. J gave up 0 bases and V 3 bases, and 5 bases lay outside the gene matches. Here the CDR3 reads CASSWTSGSFSYEQYF. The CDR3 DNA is TGCGCCAGCAGCTGGACTAGCGGGTCCTTCTCCTACGAGCAGTACTTC.

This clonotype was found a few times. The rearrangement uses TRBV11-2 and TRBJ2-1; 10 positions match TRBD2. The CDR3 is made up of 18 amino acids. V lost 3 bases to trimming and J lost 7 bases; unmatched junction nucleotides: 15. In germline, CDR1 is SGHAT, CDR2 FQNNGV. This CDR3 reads CASSLESSGSLGVNEQFF. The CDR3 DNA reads TGTGCCAGCAGCTTGGAATCTAGCGGGAGTCTGGGCGTAAATGAGCAGTTCTTC.

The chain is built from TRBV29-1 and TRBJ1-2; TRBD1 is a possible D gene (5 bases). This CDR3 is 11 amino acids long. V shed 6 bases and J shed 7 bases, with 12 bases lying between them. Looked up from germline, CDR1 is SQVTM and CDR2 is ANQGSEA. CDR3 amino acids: CSVLLQGGYTF. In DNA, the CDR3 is TGCAGCGTCCTCCTTCAGGGTGGCTACACCTTC.

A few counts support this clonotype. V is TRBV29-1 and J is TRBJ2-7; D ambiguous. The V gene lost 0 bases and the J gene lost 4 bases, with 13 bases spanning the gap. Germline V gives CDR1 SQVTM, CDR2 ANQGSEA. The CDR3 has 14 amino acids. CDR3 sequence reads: CSVEDSARSYEQYF. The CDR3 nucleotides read TGCAGCGTTGAAGACAGCGCCAGGTCGTACGAGCAGTACTTC.

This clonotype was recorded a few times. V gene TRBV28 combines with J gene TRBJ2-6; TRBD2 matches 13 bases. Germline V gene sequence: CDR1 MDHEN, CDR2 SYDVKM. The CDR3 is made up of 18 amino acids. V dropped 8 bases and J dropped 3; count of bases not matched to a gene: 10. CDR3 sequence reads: CASVNGLAGVNGANVLTF. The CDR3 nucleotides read TGTGCCAGCGTCAATGGACTAGCGGGAGTAAATGGGGCCAACGTCCTGACTTTC.

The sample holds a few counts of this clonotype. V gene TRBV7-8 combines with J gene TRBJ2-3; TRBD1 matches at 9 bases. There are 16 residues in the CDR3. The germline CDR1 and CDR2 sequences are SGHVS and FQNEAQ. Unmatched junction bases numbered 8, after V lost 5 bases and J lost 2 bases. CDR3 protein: CASSQSRTGATDTQYF. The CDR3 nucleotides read TGTGCCAGCAGCCAAAGCCGGACAGGGGCCACAGATACGCAGTATTTT.